Listed below are T cell receptor beta chains from one sample, sequenced in a study of T-cell memory formation after mild COVID-19. TCRdb ran MiXCR on the 5' RACE reads and lists one entry per CDR3 protein. The sample consists of about 400,000 distinct CDR3 sequences, roughly 15% of them appearing once. The sample taken for sequencing was PBMCs or a T cell subset sorted from them (not recorded which). These receptor sequences come from a man aged 18 to 35 who had mild COVID-19 (a few samples of this study predate the infection). Cell type and time point are not known. Each CDR3 is given with its conserved first and last residue. The D gene is left open where the match is weak. Size is stated for part of the rows, as once, few or many counts, or as a class when the clone is expanded.

cdr3_nt,cdr3_aa,j_call,v_call,d_call,clone_size
TGTGCCAGTAGTCCTATCAGCGCGCGTAATTCACCCCTCCACTTT,CASSPISARNSPLHF,TRBJ1-6,TRBV19,-,once
TGTGCCAGCAGTTCACACCGGGACGGCTTCTCTTATACGCAGTATTTT,CASSSHRDGFSYTQYF,TRBJ2-3,TRBV12-3/TRBV12-4,-,many
TGTGCCAGCAGCCAAACAAGGACCCAGTACTTC,CASSQTRTQYF,TRBJ2-5,TRBV12-3/TRBV12-4,-,many
TGTGCCAGCAGCTGGCCAGCAGGGGGCCGGACCGGGGAGCTGTTTTTT,CASSWPAGGRTGELFF,TRBJ2-2,TRBV7-9,TRBD1,few
TGTGCCAGCAGCTCCAGACTAGCGGGGGGTTATCGCACAGATACGCAGTATTTT,CASSSRLAGGYRTDTQYF,TRBJ2-3,TRBV7-2,TRBD2,-
TGTGCCAGCAGTTACATGGGGGCGTCCACTGAAGCTTTCTTT,CASSYMGASTEAFF,TRBJ1-1,TRBV6-5,-,-
TGTGCCAGCAGCCAAGATCGGGGACAGGGGAGGGATACGCAGTATTTT,CASSQDRGQGRDTQYF,TRBJ2-3,TRBV3-1,TRBD1,few
TGTGCCAGCAACTCCCGCGGGGGGACAGATACGCAGTATTTT,CASNSRGGTDTQYF,TRBJ2-3,TRBV12-3/TRBV12-4,TRBD2,-
TGTGCCAGCTCACCGCCCAGTGTCCATGGCTACACCTTC,CASSPPSVHGYTF,TRBJ1-2,TRBV18,-,-
TGTGCCAGCAGCATGGGGGACAGGACTAACTATGGCTACACCTTC,CASSMGDRTNYGYTF,TRBJ1-2,TRBV11-2,TRBD1,-
TGTGCCACCAGCAGAGCCCTAAGCAATCAGCCCCAGCATTTT,CATSRALSNQPQHF,TRBJ1-5,TRBV15,-,few
TGTGCCAGCAGCCCCCAACAGGGGGCGTTGTATGAGCAGTTCTTC,CASSPQQGALYEQFF,TRBJ2-1,TRBV7-8,TRBD1,few
TGTGCCAGTAGGGACAGGGGCGGCGGGGAGCTGTTTTTT,CASRDRGGGELFF,TRBJ2-2,TRBV19,TRBD1,-
TGCAGTGCGAGGGGACTAGCGGAGCCCACAGATACGCAGTATTTT,CSARGLAEPTDTQYF,TRBJ2-3,TRBV20-1,TRBD2,few
TGCGCCAGCAGCCAAAACCCTCAGACAGATTTCTCTGGAAACACCATATATTTT,CASSQNPQTDFSGNTIYF,TRBJ1-3,TRBV4-3,-,-
TGTGCCAGCAGCTCCGGCCGGTTGGAGGGGAATCAGCCCCAGCATTTT,CASSSGRLEGNQPQHF,TRBJ1-5,TRBV13,-,few
TGTGCCAGTAGCTCCTCCGCACAGCGGAAAATACAAGAGACCCAGTACTTC,CASSSSAQRKIQETQYF,TRBJ2-5,TRBV19,-,few
TGTGCCAGCGGACCAGGGACCCAGTACTTC,CASGPGTQYF,TRBJ2-5,TRBV28,-,many
TGCGCCAGCAGCCCGGTGTGGACCTCTGGGGCCAACGTCCTGACTTTC,CASSPVWTSGANVLTF,TRBJ2-6,TRBV5-1,-,-
TGTGCCAGCAGCCGGACAGGGGAAAACTATGGCTACACCTTC,CASSRTGENYGYTF,TRBJ1-2,TRBV7-2,TRBD1,-
TGTGCCAGCAGTGACTGGACAGTAGCTTTCTTT,CASSDWTVAFF,TRBJ1-1,TRBV12-3/TRBV12-4,-,-
TGTGCCACCAGTGACCACCCAGCCCAGGGTGGCACTGAAGCTTTCTTT,CATSDHPAQGGTEAFF,TRBJ1-1,TRBV24-1,-,few
TGTGCCACCGGGGCGGGGGCAAGCTCCTACAATGAGCAGTTCTTC,CATGAGASSYNEQFF,TRBJ2-1,TRBV15,-,-
TGTGCCAGCAGTTTCCTCTCCTCCCAGGGGAACTATGGCTACACCTTC,CASSFLSSQGNYGYTF,TRBJ1-2,TRBV6-5,-,-
TGTGCCACCAGCCCCGCAGGCCAAACGAATGAAAAACTGTTTTTT,CATSPAGQTNEKLFF,TRBJ1-4,TRBV15,-,few
TGTGGCCAGGATGAAGCTTTCTTT,CGQDEAFF,TRBJ1-1,TRBV30,-,-
TGTGCCAGCAGCCCTATGGGACTAGCGACAGATACGCAGTATTTT,CASSPMGLATDTQYF,TRBJ2-3,TRBV7-3,TRBD2,-
TGCAGCGTTGTCGGAGGTCAGAATGAGCAGTTCTTC,CSVVGGQNEQFF,TRBJ2-1,TRBV29-1,-,few
TGTGCCAGCAGCCCGAGCAGAGGGATCCCAGATACGCAGTATTTT,CASSPSRGIPDTQYF,TRBJ2-3,TRBV7-9,-,-
TGTGCCAGCAGTCGAGGGGTAGGAGCTGAAGCTTTCTTT,CASSRGVGAEAFF,TRBJ1-1,TRBV28,-,-
TGCGCCAGCAGCATCCCCAGCGGGGGGGTTTACAATGAGCAGTTCTTC,CASSIPSGGVYNEQFF,TRBJ2-1,TRBV5-1,TRBD2,-
TGTGCCAGCAGCCGGACGCCTAGCACAGATACGCAGTATTTT,CASSRTPSTDTQYF,TRBJ2-3,TRBV7-3,-,-